This T cell receptor beta chain stems from a study of OX40 agonist ivuxolimab in advanced cancers. The wider study: Patients received ivuxolimab, an intravenous treatment, every 2 weeks at 0.01 to 10 mg/kg. People in dose escalation had one of these cancers: hepatocellular carcinoma, melanoma, renal cell or head and neck cancer. Averaging approximately 60 years in age, with a range of 23 to 79, the cohort was about 86% male. Two patients with cutaneous melanoma and one with hepatocellular carcinoma, three in total, showed partial responses.

The CDR3 extends over 14 amino acids. Per germline, CDR1 SGHTA and CDR2 FQGTGA. Trimming removed 3 bases from V and 5 bases from J; junction bases left unmatched: 4. Method: immunoSEQ multiplex PCR; TCRdb's copy keeps in-frame clones and lacks some. The table includes fewer than 60,000 clones, 85% detected once. This sequence was found in an adult with an advanced solid tumor such as melanoma, head and neck, liver or kidney cancer. The chain couples TRBV7-3 to TRBJ2-1; 7 bases are a match to TRBD1. This specimen was CD4+ or CD8+ T cells sorted from blood, taken in a trial of the OX40 agonist ivuxolimab. CDR3 sequence (DNA): TGTGCCAGCAGCTTTCGACAGGGAAACAATGAGCAGTTCTTC. Translating it yields CASSFRQGNNEQFF.